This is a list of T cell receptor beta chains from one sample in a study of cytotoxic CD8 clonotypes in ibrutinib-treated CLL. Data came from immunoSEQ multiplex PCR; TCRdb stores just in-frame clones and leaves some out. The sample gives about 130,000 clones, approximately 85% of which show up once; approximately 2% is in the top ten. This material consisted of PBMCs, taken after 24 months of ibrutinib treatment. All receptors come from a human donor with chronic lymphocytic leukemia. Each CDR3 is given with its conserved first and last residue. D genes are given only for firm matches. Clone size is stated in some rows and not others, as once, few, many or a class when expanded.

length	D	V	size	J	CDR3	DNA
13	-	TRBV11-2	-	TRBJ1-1	CASSTDSGREAFF	TGTGCCAGCAGCACGGACAGCGGGCGTGAAGCTTTCTTT
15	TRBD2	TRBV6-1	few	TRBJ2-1	CASSEALAGVHEQFF	TGTGCCAGCAGTGAAGCCCTAGCGGGAGTTCATGAGCAGTTCTTC
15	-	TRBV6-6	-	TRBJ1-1	CASSYGRFSNTEAFF	TGTGCCAGCAGTTATGGACGGTTCTCGAACACTGAAGCTTTCTTT
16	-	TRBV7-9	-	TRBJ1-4	CASSPLAGTPGEKLFF	TGTGCCAGCAGCCCACTGGCCGGGACACCTGGTGAAAAACTGTTTTTT
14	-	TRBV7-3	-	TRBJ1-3	CASSLPMPGNTIYF	TGTGCCAGCAGTTTACCAATGCCTGGAAACACCATATATTTT
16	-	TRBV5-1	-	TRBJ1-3	CASSLSGGLSGNTIYF	TGCGCCAGCAGCTTGTCTGGGGGCCTTTCTGGAAACACCATATATTTT
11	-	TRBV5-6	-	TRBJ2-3	CASSSDRAQYF	TGTGCCAGCAGCTCGGATAGGGCGCAGTATTTT
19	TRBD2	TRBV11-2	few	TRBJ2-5	CASSLEGLAGALGQETQYF	TGTGCCAGCAGCTTAGAAGGGCTAGCGGGGGCCCTGGGACAAGAGACCCAGTACTTC
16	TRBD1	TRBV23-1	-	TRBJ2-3	CASSPTGTERTDTQYF	TGCGCCAGCAGCCCTACCGGGACAGAGCGCACAGATACGCAGTATTTT
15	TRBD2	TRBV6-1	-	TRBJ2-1	CASRDLSGGAREQFF	TGTGCCAGCAGAGACCTTAGCGGGGGGGCCCGCGAGCAGTTCTTC
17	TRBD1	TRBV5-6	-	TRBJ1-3	CASTLWTGTYSGNTIYF	TGTGCCAGCACCCTCTGGACAGGGACTTACTCTGGAAACACCATATATTTT
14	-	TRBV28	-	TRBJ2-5	CASRPSGAQETQYF	TGTGCCAGCAGGCCATCGGGGGCACAAGAGACCCAGTACTTC
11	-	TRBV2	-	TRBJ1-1	CASSENTEAFF	TGTGCCAGCAGCGAGAACACTGAAGCTTTCTTT
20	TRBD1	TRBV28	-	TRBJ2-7	CASSFVLGQGGVFASYEQYF	TGTGCCAGCAGTTTTGTCCTAGGACAGGGAGGAGTCTTTGCCTCCTACGAGCAGTACTTC
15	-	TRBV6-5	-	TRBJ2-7	CASRQTGRSSYEQYF	TGTGCCAGCAGGCAGACAGGCCGTAGCTCCTACGAGCAGTACTTC